This TCR beta chain was identified during a study of cytomegalovirus exposure and HLA in healthy donors. The study's findings and limits: Generally TCR sequences proved uncommon, though certain public TCRs appeared in numerous donors. CMV antigen specificity was confirmed in vitro for three CMV-associated chains.

Assay used: immunoSEQ multiplex PCR; TCRdb lists only in-frame clones, some missing. Counted here are 260,000 or so clones, approximately 87% occurring once; the ten biggest clones make up 2.6%. This clone was detected ten times or more. Its target is not known. The CDR3 spans 14 residues. The V end was cut by 7 bases, the J end by 4 bases, with 13 bases between. Germline-derived CDR1 and CDR2 are ENHRY and SYGVKD. This sequence originates from a man aged 18 to 30 in good health and CMV-seronegative. Sample: PBMCs. The genes are TRBV10-3 and TRBJ2-2, with D possibly being TRBD2 (6 bases). CDR3 sequence reads: CAITAGLSTGELFF. The CDR3 DNA reads as TGTGCCATCACCGCGGGACTTTCCACCGGGGAGCTGTTTTTT.